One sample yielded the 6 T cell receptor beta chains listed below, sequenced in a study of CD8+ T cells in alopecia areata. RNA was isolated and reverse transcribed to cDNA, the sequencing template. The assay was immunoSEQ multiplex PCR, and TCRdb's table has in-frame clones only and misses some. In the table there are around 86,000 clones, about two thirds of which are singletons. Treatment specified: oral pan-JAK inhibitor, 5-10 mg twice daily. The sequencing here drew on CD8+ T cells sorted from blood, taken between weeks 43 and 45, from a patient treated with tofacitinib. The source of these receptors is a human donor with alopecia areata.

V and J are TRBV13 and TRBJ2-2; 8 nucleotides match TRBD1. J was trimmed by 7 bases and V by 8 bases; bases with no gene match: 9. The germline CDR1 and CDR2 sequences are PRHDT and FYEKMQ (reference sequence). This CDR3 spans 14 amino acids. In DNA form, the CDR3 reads TGTGCCAGCGCCGGCAGGGGGCTCGGCGGGGAGCTGTTTTTT. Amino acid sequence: CASAGRGLGGELFF. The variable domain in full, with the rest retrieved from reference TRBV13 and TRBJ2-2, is AAGVIQSPRHLIKEKRETATLKCYPIPRHDTVYWYQQGPGQDPQFLISFYEKMQSDKGSIPDRFSAQQFSDYHSELNMSSLELGDSALYFCASAGRGLGGELFFGEGSRLTVL.

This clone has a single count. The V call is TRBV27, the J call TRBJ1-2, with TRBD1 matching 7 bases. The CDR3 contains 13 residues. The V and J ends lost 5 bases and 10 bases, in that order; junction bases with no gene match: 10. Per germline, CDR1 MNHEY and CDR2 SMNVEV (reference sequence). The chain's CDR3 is CASSPGADRDYTF. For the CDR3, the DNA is TGTGCCAGCAGTCCGGGTGCTGACAGGGACTACACCTTC.

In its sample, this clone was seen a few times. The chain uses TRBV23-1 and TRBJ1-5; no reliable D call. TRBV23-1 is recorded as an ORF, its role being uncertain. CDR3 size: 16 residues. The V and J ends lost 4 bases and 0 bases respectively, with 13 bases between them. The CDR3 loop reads CASSRPREYSNQPQHF. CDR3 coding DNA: TGCGCCAGCAGTCGACCAAGGGAGTATAGCAATCAGCCCCAGCATTTT.

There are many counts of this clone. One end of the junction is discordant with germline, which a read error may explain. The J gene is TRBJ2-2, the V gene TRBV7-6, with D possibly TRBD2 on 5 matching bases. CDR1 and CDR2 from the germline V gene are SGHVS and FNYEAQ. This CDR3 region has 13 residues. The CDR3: CASSRPRPGELFF. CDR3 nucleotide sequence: TGTGCCAGCAGCCGGCCAAGGCCCGGGGAGCTATTTTTT.

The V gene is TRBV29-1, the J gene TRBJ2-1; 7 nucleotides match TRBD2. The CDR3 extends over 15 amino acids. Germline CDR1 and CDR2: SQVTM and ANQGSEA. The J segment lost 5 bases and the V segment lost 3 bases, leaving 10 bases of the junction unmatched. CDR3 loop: CSVDGVASGNNEQFF. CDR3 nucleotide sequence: TGCAGCGTTGATGGGGTGGCTAGCGGCAACAATGAGCAGTTCTTC.

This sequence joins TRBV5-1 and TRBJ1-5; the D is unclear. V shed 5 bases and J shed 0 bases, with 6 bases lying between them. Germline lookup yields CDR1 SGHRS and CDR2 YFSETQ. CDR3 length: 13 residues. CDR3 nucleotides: TGCGCCAGCAGGGCAGATAGCAATCAGCCCCAGCATTTT. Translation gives CASRADSNQPQHF. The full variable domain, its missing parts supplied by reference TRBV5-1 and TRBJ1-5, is KAGVTQTPRYLIKTRGQQVTLSCSPISGHRSVSWYQQTPGQGLQFLFEYFSETQRNKGNFPGRFSGRQFSNSRSEMNVSTLELGDSALYLCASRADSNQPQHFGDGTRLSIL.